Following are 10 T cell receptor beta chains from one sample sequenced in a study of OX40 agonist ivuxolimab in advanced cancers. The library was made by the immunoSEQ multiplex PCR assay. TCRdb stores this immuneACCESS table with in-frame sequences only. Part of the clones is absent; in the studies checked, under half of the shortfall reflects unresolved V genes, and no reason is known for the rest. This sample gives 20,000 to 25,000 clones in total; around 81% of them show up just once. Jointly, the top ten make up 23% of the sample. Here the sequenced sample was CD4+ or CD8+ T cells sorted from blood, taken in a trial of the OX40 agonist ivuxolimab. These receptor sequences come from an adult with an advanced solid tumor such as melanoma, head and neck, liver or kidney cancer.

This chain links TRBV20-1 with TRBJ1-1; D unresolved. This CDR3 has 11 residues. Germline values: CDR1 DFQATT, CDR2 SNEGSKA (reference sequence). The V and J ends lost 6 bases and 10 bases respectively, with 15 bases between them. The CDR3 DNA reads as TGCAGTGCCGGACGGCTCGTCGGAGCTTTCTTT. This translates into CSAGRLVGAFF.

The chain employs TRBV7-2 and TRBJ2-7, with 7 bases identical to TRBD2. This CDR3 is built from 15 residues. Germline CDR1 reads SGHTA; CDR2 reads FQGNSA. The V gene end was trimmed by 0 bases and the J gene end by 6 bases; junction bases not matched to a gene: 8. The DNA of the CDR3 is TGTGCCAGCAGCTTAGCTGGTCGTGGGGGGGTCGAGCAGTACTTC. Its translation is CASSLAGRGGVEQYF.

Written as DNA, the CDR3 is TGTGCCAGCAGCGAGGGGGGGTTCACAGATACGCAGTATTTT. Its translation: CASSEGGFTDTQYF. The gene calls are TRBV9 and TRBJ2-3; D is possibly TRBD2 (7 bases). Germline lookup yields CDR1 SGDLS and CDR2 YYNGEE. This CDR3 region has 14 residues. V lost 3 bases, J lost 2 bases, and 10 bases lay in between.

The CDR3 bases are TGTGCCAGCAGCCAACCGGGACAGGGAATCGATCAGCCCCAGCATTTT. Encoded protein: CASSQPGQGIDQPQHF. The rearrangement joins TRBV16 to TRBJ1-5; TRBD1 matches 9 bases. Germline loops: CDR1 KGHSY, CDR2 FQNENV. The CDR3 loop spans 16 amino acids. V was clipped by 2 bases and J by 5 bases; unmatched bases: 7.

The rearrangement joins TRBV6-5 to TRBJ2-1, with 10 positions matching TRBD1. The V segment lost 6 bases and the J segment 2 bases; nucleotides outside the gene matches: 4. The CDR3 totals 15 residues. CDR1 is MNHEY, CDR2 SVGAGI, per germline. The CDR3 coding sequence is TGTGCCAGCAGCCCGACAGGGGGCGCCTACAATGAGCAGTTCTTC. This encodes CASSPTGGAYNEQFF.

V gene TRBV4-1 combines with J gene TRBJ1-5; D call uncertain. V was pared by 1 base and J by 6 bases, with 7 bases between. This CDR3 contains 13 residues. Germline V gene sequence: CDR1 MGHRA, CDR2 YSYEKL. The CDR3 DNA sequence: TGCGCCAGCAGCCAAGTTATAACTCAGCCCCAGCATTTT. This encodes CASSQVITQPQHF.

The CDR3 loop reads CASRTGTGITGYTF. Here the CDR3 DNA reads TGTGCCAGCAGGACCGGGACAGGGATCACTGGCTACACCTTC. V usage is TRBV13 and J usage is TRBJ1-2, with 9 bases that match TRBD1. CDR1 is PRHDT and CDR2 is FYEKMQ in the germline V gene (reference sequence). The CDR3 has 14 residues. Losses at the gene ends were 6 bases for V and 7 bases for J; bases not matched to a gene: 9.

This clone appeared a single time. The chain combines TRBV13 with TRBJ1-2, with TRBD1 matching over 8 bases. J lost 3 bases, V lost 2 bases, and 5 bases had no gene match. The CDR3 consists of 15 residues. CDR1 is PRHDT and CDR2 is FYEKMQ in the germline V gene (reference sequence). CDR3 nucleotide sequence: TGTGCCAGCAGCTTATGGGGACAGGTTGACTATGGCTACACCTTC. Residues: CASSLWGQVDYGYTF.

The CDR3 here is CASSQEGAAEAFF. The CDR3 DNA is TGCGCCAGCAGCCAAGAAGGGGCGGCTGAAGCTTTCTTT. V gene TRBV4-1 combines with J gene TRBJ1-1, with D perhaps matching TRBD1 (5 bases). Trimming removed 0 bases at V and 6 bases at J, with 8 bases between. The CDR3 totals 13 residues. Germline assignment: CDR1 MGHRA and CDR2 YSYEKL.

The CDR3 DNA sequence: TGTGCCAGCAGCTTGGGAGCGGCAGGGACAGATACGCAGTATTTT. Its protein product is CASSLGAAGTDTQYF. The chain employs TRBV5-4 and TRBJ2-3, with D perhaps assigned TRBD1 or TRBD2 (5 bases each). This CDR3 is 15 amino acids long. Germline CDR1 SGHNT, CDR2 YYREEE (reference sequence). Trimming removed 0 bases from V and 3 bases from J, with 11 bases in between.